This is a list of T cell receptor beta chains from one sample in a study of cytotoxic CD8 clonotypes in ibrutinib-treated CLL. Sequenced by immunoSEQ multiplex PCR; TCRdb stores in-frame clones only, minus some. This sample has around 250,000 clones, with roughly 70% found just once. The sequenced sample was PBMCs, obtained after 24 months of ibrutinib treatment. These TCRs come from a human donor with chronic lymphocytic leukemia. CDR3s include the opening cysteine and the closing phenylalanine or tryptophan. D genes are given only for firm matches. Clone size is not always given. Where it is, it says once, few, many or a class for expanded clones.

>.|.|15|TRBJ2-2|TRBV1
TGCACCAGCAGGTGGCGGGGGGCGAACACCGGGGAGCTGTTTTTT
CTSRWRGANTGELFF
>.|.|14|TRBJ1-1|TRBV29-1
TGCAGCGTTGAAGCCTGGACCTTAAACACTGAAGCTTTCTTT
CSVEAWTLNTEAFF
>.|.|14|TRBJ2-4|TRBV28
TGTGCCAGCACCACGACCGGAGGGGTGACCATTCAGTACTTC
CASTTTGGVTIQYF
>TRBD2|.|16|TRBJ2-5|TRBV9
TGTGCCAGCAGCGCGAAACTAGCGGGAGAGCAAGAGACCCAGTACTTC
CASSAKLAGEQETQYF
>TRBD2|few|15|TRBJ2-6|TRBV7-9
TGTGCCAGCAGCGGCGGGAGCTCTGGGGCCAACGTCCTGACTTTC
CASSGGSSGANVLTF
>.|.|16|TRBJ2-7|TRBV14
TGTGCCAGCAGCCAAGAATTAGGGAGATTCTCCTACGAGCAGTACTTC
CASSQELGRFSYEQYF
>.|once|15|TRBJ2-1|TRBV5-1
TGCGCCAGCAGCTTGGGGGCGGACCCTTTGGGTGAGCAGTTCTTC
CASSLGADPLGEQFF
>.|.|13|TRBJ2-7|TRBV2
TGTGCCAGCAGTGAATTTGGTCTGGACGAGCAGTACTTC
CASSEFGLDEQYF
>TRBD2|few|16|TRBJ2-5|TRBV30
TGTGCCTGGGATGGGCTAGCGGGAGTGGGGCGGTTGACCCAGTACTTC
CAWDGLAGVGRLTQYF
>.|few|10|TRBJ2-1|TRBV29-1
TGCAGCGTTTTGGGGTCGGGGCAGTTCTTC
CSVLGSGQFF
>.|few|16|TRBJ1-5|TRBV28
TGTGCCAGCACGGGGACACCGCATTCGGGCAATCAGCCCCAGCATTTT
CASTGTPHSGNQPQHF
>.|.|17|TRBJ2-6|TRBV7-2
TGTGCCAGCAGCTCCCGTAAGGGCCACTCTGGGGCCAACGTCCTGACTTTC
CASSSRKGHSGANVLTF
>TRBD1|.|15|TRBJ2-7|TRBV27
TGTGCCAGCAGTTTTTCTTCGACAGGGGCCTACGAGCAGTACTTC
CASSFSSTGAYEQYF
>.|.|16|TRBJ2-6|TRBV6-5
TGTGCCAGCAGTTACTCGGAAGCCTCTGGGGCCAACGTCCTGACTTTC
CASSYSEASGANVLTF
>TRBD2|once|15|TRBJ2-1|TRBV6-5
TGTGCCAGCAGTTACTCGGGACTATCCTACAATGAGCAGTTCTTC
CASSYSGLSYNEQFF
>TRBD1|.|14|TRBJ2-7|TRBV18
TGTGCCAGCTCACCTCAGGGGGACTCCTACGAGCAGTACTTC
CASSPQGDSYEQYF
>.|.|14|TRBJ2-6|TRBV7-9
TGTGCCAGCAGCTTAATCTCTGGGGCCAACGTCCTGACTTTC
CASSLISGANVLTF
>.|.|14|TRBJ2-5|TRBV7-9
TGTGCCAGCAGCTCGCTGGGGGGGCGGGAGACCCAGTACTTC
CASSSLGGRETQYF
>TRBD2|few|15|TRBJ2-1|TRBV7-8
TGTGCCAGCAGGATTAGCGGGGTCTCCTACAATGAGCAGTTCTTC
CASRISGVSYNEQFF
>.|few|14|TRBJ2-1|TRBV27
TGTGCCAGCAGTGCCCGGTCGGGGAGAGGGGAGCAGTTCTTC
CASSARSGRGEQFF
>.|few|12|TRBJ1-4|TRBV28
TGTGCCAGCACCGATCGGAGGGAAAAACTGTTTTTT
CASTDRREKLFF
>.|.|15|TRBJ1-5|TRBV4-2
TGTGCCAGCAGCCAAGAAGGAGATAGCAATCAGCCCCAGCATTTT
CASSQEGDSNQPQHF
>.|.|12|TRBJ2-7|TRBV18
TGTGCCAGCTCACGAAGTGATTACGAGCAGTACTTC
CASSRSDYEQYF
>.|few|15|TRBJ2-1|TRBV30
TGTGCCTGGAGTTTGGGACGGAGCTCCTACAATGAGCAGTTCTTC
CAWSLGRSSYNEQFF
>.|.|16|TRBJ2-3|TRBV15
TGTGCCACCAGCAGAGATGTCCGGACAGTCTTAGATACGCAGTATTTT
CATSRDVRTVLDTQYF
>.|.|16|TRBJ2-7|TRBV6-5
TGTGCCAGCAGTTACTCGACAGTCGGCTCTAACTACGAGCAGTACTTC
CASSYSTVGSNYEQYF
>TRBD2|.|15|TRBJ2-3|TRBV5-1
TGCGCCAGCAGATCTAGCGGGACTAGCACAGATACGCAGTATTTT
CASRSSGTSTDTQYF
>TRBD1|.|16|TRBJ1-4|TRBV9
TGTGCCAGCAGCGGAGGACAGGGGGGGACTAATGAAAAACTGTTTTTT
CASSGGQGGTNEKLFF
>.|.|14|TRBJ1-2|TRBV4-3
TGCGCCAGCAGCCAAGAGGGAGCTCCCTATGGCTACACCTTC
CASSQEGAPYGYTF
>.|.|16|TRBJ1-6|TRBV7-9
TGTGCCAGCAGCCCGGAGGGGAGCTCCTATAATTCACCCCTCCACTTT
CASSPEGSSYNSPLHF
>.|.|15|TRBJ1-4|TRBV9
TGTGCCAGCAGCGTAGAGGGGGGCGCTAATGAAAAACTGTTTTTT
CASSVEGGANEKLFF
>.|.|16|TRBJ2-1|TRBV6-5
TGTGCCAGCAGTTACTATGTGGGAGCTGGCTACAATGAGCAGTTCTTC
CASSYYVGAGYNEQFF
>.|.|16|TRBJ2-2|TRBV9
TGTGCCAGCAGCCCCCCTTTCTCCGGAATAATTGTTGAGCTGTTTTTT
CASSPPFSGIIVELFF
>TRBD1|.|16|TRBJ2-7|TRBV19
TGTGCCAGTAGTAGGCAGGGACAGGGTTCCGCCTACGAGCAGTACTTC
CASSRQGQGSAYEQYF
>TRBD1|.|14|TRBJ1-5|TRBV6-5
TGTGCCAGCAGTAGTGGACAGGGGAGGGAGCCCCAGCATTTT
CASSSGQGREPQHF
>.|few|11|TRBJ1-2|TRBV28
TGTGCCAGCGGGGGGAAGTACGGCTACACCTTC
CASGGKYGYTF
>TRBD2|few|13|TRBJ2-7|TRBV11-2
TGTGCCAGCACGGGACTAGCGGGAGTTGAGCAGTACTTC
CASTGLAGVEQYF